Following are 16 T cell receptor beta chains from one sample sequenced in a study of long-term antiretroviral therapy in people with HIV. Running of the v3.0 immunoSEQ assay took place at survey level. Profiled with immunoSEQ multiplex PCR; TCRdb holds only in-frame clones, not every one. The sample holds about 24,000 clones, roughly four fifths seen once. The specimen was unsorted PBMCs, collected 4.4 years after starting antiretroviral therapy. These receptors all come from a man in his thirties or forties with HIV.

As DNA, the CDR3 is TGTGCCAGCAGCGTGGATGGTGGGGACGTCTCCTACGAGCAGTACTTC. It specifies CASSVDGGDVSYEQYF. The chain joins TRBV5-4 to TRBJ2-7; the D gene could be TRBD1 or TRBD2 (5 bases each). The germline V and J ends were trimmed by 4 bases and 0 bases, with 17 bases remaining between them. This CDR3 spans 16 amino acids. CDR1 SGHNT and CDR2 YYREEE come from the germline V gene (reference sequence). The full variable domain, its missing parts supplied by reference TRBV5-4 and TRBJ2-7, is ETGVTQSPTHLIKTRGQQVTLRCSSQSGHNTVSWYQQALGQGPQFIFQYYREEENGRGNFPPRFSGLQFPNYSSELNVNALELDDSALYLCASSVDGGDVSYEQYFGPGTRLTVT.

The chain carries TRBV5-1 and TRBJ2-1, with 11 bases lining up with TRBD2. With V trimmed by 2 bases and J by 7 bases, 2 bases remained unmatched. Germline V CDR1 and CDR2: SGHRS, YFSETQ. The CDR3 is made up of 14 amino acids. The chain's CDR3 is CASSFSGRANEQFF. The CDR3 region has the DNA TGCGCCAGCAGCTTTAGCGGGAGGGCGAATGAGCAGTTCTTC.

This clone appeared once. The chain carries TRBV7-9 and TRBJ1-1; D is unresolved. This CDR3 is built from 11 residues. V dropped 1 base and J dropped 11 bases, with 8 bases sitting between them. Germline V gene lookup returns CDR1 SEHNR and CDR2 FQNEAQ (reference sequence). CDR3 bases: TGTGCCAGCAGCTTAGATGGCAGCGCTTTCTTT. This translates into CASSLDGSAFF.

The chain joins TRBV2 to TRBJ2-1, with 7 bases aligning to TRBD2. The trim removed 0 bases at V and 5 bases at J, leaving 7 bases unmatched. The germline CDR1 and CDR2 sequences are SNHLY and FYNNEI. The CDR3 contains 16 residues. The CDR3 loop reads CASSEAGLGPNNEQFF. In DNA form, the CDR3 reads TGTGCCAGCAGTGAAGCTGGACTAGGTCCGAACAATGAGCAGTTCTTC.

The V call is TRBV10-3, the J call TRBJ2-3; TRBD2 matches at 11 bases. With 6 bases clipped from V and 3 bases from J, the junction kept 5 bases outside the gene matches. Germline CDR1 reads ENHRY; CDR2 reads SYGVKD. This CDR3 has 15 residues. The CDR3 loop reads CAIRRLAGNTDTQYF. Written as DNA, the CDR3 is TGTGCCATCAGGAGACTAGCGGGGAATACAGATACGCAGTATTTT.

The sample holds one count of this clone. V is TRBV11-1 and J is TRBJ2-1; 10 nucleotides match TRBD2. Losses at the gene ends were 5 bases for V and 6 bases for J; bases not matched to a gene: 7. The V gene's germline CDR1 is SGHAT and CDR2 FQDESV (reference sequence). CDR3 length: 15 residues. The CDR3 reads CASSQAGGPSNEQFF. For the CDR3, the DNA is TGTGCCAGCAGCCAAGCGGGAGGGCCCTCCAATGAGCAGTTCTTC.

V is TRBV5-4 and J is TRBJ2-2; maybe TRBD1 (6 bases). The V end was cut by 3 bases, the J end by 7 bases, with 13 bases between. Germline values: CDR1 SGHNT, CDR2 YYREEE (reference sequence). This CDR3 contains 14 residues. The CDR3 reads CASSSYRADGELFF. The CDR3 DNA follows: TGTGCCAGCAGCTCTTACAGGGCAGACGGGGAGCTGTTTTTT.

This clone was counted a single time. The chain's CDR3 is CASSGALDRGWEDTEAFF. CDR3 DNA sequence: TGTGCCAGCAGCGGCGCCCTGGACAGGGGGTGGGAGGACACTGAAGCTTTCTTT. This chain links TRBV9 with TRBJ1-1, with 10 bases lining up with TRBD1. Germline V gene lookup returns CDR1 SGDLS and CDR2 YYNGEE. Trimming at V came to 3 bases and at J to 3 bases, leaving 14 bases not matched to a gene. This CDR3 has 18 amino acids. The variable domain in full, completed from reference TRBV9 and TRBJ1-1, reads DSGVTQTPKHLITATGQRVTLRCSPRSGDLSVYWYQQSLDQGLQFLIQYYNGEERAKGNILERFSAQQFPDLHSELNLSSLELGDSALYFCASSGALDRGWEDTEAFFGQGTRLTVV.

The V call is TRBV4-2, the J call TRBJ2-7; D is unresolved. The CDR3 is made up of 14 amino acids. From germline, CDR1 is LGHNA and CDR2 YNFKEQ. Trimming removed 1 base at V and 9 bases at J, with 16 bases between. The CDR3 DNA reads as TGTGCCAGCAGCCAAGCCGCCGACTCCCCGGGGCAGTACTTC. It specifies CASSQAADSPGQYF.

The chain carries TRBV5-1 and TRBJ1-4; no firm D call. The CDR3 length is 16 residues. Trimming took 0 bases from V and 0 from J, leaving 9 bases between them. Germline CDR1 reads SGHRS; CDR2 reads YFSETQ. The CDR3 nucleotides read TGCGCCAGCAGCTTGGCCAGGAGCGCAACTAATGAAAAACTGTTTTTT. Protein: CASSLARSATNEKLFF.

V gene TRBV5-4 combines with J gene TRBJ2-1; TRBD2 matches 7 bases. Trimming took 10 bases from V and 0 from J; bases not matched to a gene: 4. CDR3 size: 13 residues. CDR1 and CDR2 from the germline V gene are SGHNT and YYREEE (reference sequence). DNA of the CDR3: TGTGCCCTGCGGGGGAGCTCCTACAATGAGCAGTTCTTC. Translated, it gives CALRGSSYNEQFF.

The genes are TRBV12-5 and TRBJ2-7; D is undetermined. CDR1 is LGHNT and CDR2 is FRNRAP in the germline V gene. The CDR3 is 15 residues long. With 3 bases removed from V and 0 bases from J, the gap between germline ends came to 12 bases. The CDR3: CASGFPSRHSYEQYF. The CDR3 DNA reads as TGTGCTAGTGGTTTCCCTTCGCGCCACTCCTACGAGCAGTACTTC. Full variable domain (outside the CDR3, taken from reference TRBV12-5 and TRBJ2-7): DARVTQTPRHKVTEMGQEVTMRCQPILGHNTVFWYRQTMMQGLELLAYFRNRAPLDDSGMPKDRFSAEMPDATLATLKIQPSEPRDSAVYFCASGFPSRHSYEQYFGPGTRLTVT.

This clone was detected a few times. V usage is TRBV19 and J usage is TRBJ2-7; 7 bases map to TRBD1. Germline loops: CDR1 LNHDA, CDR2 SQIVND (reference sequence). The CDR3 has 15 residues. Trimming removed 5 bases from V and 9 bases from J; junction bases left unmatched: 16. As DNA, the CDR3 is TGTGCCAGTAGTCCCTCACAGGGGAAGACCATCGGGCAGTACTTC. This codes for CASSPSQGKTIGQYF.

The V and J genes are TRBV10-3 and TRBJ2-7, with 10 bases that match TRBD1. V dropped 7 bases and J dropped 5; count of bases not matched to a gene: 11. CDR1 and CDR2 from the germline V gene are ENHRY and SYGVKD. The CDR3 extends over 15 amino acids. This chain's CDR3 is CAIKLRPDRGDEQYF. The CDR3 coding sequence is TGTGCCATCAAATTGCGCCCGGACAGGGGGGACGAGCAGTACTTC.

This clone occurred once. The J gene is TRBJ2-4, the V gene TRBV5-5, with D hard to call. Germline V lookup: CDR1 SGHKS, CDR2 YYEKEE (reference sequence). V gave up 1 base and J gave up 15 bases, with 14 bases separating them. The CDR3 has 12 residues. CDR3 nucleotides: TGTGCCAGCAGCTTGCAAGGGCGTGGGCTGTACTTC. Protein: CASSLQGRGLYF. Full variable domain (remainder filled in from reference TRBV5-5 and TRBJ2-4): DAGVTQSPTHLIKTRGQQVTLRCSPISGHKSVSWYQQVLGQGPQFIFQYYEKEERGRGNFPDRFSARQFPNYSSELNVNALLLGDSALYLCASSLQGRGLYFGAGTRLSVL.

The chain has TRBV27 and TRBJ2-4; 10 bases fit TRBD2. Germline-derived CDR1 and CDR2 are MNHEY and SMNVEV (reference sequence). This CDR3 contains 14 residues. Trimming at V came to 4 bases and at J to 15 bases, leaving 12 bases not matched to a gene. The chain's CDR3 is CASSSPASGRQVYF. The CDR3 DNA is TGTGCCAGCAGTTCACCCGCTAGCGGGAGACAAGTGTACTTC.